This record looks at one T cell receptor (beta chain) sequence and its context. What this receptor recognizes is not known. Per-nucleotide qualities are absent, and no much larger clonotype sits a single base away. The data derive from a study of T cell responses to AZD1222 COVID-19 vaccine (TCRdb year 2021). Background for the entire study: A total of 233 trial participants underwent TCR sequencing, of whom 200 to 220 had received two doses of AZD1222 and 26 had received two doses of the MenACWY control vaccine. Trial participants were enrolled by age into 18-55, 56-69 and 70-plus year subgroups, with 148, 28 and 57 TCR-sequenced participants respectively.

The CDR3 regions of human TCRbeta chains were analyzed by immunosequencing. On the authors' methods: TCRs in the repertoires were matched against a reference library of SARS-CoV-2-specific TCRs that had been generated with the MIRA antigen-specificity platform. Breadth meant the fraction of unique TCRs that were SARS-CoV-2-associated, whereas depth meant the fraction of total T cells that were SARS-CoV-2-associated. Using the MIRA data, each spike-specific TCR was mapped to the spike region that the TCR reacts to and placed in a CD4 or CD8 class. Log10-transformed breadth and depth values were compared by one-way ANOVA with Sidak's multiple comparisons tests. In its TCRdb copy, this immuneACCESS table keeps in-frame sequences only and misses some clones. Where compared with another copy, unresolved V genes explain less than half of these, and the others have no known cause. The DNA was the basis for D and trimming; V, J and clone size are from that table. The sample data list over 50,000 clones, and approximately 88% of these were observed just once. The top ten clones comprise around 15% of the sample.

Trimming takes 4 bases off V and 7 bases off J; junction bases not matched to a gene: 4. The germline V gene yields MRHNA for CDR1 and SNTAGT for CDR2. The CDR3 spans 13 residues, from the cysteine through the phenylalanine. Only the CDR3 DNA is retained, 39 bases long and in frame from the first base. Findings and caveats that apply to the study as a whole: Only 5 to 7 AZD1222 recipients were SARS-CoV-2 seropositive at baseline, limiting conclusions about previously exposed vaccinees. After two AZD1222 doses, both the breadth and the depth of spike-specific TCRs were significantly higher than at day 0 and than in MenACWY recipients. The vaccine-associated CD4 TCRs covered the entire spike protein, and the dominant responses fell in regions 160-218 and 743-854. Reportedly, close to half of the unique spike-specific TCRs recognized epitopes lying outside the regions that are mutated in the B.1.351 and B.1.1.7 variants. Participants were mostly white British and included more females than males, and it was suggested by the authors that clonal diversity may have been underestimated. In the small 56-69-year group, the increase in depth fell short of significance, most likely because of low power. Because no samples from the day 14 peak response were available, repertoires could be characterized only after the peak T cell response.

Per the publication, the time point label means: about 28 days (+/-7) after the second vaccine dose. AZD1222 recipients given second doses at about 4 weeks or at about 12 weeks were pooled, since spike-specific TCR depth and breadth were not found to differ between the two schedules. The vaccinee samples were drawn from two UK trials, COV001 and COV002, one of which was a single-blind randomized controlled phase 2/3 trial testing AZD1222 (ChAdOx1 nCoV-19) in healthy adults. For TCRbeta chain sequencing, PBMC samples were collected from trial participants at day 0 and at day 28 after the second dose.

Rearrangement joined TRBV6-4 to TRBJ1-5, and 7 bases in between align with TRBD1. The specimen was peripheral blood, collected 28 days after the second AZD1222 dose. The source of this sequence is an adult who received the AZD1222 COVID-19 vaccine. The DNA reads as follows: TGTGCCAGCAGTGTAGGGGGCGAGCAGCCCCAGCATTTT. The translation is CASSVGGEQPQHF.